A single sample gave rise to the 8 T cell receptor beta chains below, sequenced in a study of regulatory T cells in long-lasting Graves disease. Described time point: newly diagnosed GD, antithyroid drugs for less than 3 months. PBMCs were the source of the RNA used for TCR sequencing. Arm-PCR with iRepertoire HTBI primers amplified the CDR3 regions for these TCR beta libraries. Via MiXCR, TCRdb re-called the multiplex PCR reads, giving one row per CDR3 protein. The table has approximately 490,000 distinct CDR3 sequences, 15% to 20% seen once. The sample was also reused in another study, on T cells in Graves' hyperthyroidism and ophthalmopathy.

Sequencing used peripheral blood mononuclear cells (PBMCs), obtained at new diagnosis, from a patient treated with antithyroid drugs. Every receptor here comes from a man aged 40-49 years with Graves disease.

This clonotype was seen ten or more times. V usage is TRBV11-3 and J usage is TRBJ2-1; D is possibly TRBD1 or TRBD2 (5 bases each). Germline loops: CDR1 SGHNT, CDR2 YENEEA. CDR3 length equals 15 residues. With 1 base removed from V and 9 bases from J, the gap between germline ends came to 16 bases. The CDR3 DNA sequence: TGTGCCAGCAGCTTAGGCGGGTCCGGGGCAATTGAGCAGTTCTTC. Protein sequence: CASSLGGSGAIEQFF.

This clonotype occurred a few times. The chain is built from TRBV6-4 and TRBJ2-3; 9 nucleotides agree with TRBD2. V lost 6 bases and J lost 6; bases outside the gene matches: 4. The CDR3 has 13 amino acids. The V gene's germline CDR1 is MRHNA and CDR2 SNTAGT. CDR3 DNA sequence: TGTGCCAGCAGCCAGCGGGAGGAGGATACGCAGTATTTT. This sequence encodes CASSQREEDTQYF.

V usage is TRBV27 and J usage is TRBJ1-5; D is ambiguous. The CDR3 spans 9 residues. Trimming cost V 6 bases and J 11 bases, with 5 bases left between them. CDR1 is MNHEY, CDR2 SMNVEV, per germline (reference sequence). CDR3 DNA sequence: TGTGCCAGCAGCGGGTCCCAGCATTTT. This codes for CASSGSQHF.

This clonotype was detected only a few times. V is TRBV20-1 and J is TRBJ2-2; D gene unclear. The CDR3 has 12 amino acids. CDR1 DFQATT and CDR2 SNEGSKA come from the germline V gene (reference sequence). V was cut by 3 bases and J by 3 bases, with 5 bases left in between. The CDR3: CSASGDTGELFF. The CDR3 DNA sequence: TGCAGTGCTAGTGGGGACACCGGGGAGCTGTTTTTT.

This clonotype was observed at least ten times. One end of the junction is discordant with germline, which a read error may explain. CDR3 nucleotide sequence: TGTGCCAGCAGATTAACCGGGACCGCGGTCAACACTGAAGCTTTCTTT. Translated, it gives CASRLTGTAVNTEAFF. The rearrangement uses TRBV7-3 and TRBJ1-1, with D possibly matching TRBD1 (5 bases). The length of the CDR3 is 16 residues. CDR1 is SGHTA and CDR2 is FQGTGA in the germline V gene. The full variable domain, completed using reference TRBV7-3 and TRBJ1-1, is GAGVSQTPSNKVTEKGKYVELRCDPISGHTALYWYRQSLGQGPEFLIYFQGTGAADDSGLPNDRFFAVRPEGSVSTLKIQRTERGDSAVYLCASRLTGTAVNTEAFFGQGTRLTVV.

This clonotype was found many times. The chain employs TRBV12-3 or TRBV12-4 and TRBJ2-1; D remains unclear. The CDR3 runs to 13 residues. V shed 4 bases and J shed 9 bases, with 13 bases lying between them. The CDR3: CASSSRRNSEQFF. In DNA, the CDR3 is TGTGCCAGCAGTTCCCGCCGGAACTCTGAGCAGTTCTTC.

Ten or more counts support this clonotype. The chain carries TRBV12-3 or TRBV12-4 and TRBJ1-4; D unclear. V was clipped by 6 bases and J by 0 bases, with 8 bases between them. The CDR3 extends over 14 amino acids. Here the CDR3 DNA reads TGTGCCAGCAGCCTTAGAGCAACTAATGAAAAACTGTTTTTT. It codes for CASSLRATNEKLFF.

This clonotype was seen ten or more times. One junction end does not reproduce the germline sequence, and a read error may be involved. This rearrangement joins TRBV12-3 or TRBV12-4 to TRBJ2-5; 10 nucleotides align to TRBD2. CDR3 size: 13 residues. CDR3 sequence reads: CASSLAGVETQYF. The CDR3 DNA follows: TGTGCCAGCAGTCTAGCGGGAGTGGAGACCCAGTACTTC.